The 18 T cell receptor beta chains presented below share a single source sample, sequenced in a study of T cell clonotyping in hematopoietic cell transplantation. Only in-frame clones appear in the TCRdb table, and some are missing; sequencing was by immunoSEQ multiplex PCR. The sample records roughly 30,000 clones, approximately 90% being singletons. The material was PBMCs, obtained 100 days after allogeneic stem cell transplant. The receptors originated from a female patient aged 50-59 years who had an allogeneic stem cell transplant from a related donor, so the T cells may come from the graft donor. Some clones in this sample may be carry-over from other donors' samples.

The J gene is TRBJ2-6, the V gene TRBV7-2, with a possible D match to TRBD2 (6 bases). Between the trimmed V and J ends, which lost 3 bases and 4 bases, there was a span of 13 bases. The CDR3 loop spans 16 amino acids. Germline V CDR1 and CDR2: SGHTA, FQGNSA. CDR3: CASSFPGGAGANVLTF. The DNA of the CDR3 is TGTGCCAGCAGCTTCCCCGGCGGGGCCGGGGCCAACGTCCTGACTTTC.

The genes are TRBV11-3 and TRBJ2-1; 15 nucleotides align to TRBD2. Germline V gene data show CDR1 as SGHNT and CDR2 as YENEEA. CDR3 length: 16 amino acids. Trimming took 0 bases from V and 8 from J; bases not matched to a gene: 2. Here the CDR3 reads CASSLDGLAGGHEQFF. The CDR3 DNA is TGTGCCAGCAGCTTAGATGGACTAGCGGGGGGGCATGAGCAGTTCTTC. Full variable domain (outside the CDR3, taken from reference TRBV11-3 and TRBJ2-1): EAGVVQSPRYKIIEKKQPVAFWCNPISGHNTLYWYLQNLGQGPELLIRYENEEAVDDSQLPKDRFSAERLKGVDSTLKIQPAELGDSAVYLCASSLDGLAGGHEQFFGPGTRLTVL.

The chain carries TRBV7-3 and TRBJ2-3; 8 bases line up with TRBD2. The CDR3 sequence is 15 residues long. The trim removed 3 bases at V and 2 bases at J, leaving 4 bases unmatched. CDR1 is SGHTA, CDR2 FQGTGA, per germline. As DNA, the CDR3 is TGTGCCAGCAGCTTTGCGGGGGGATACACAGATACGCAGTATTTT. It translates to CASSFAGGYTDTQYF.

J is TRBJ2-1 and V is TRBV23-1; no clear D. TRBV23-1 is an ORF for which the function is uncertain. The CDR3 loop spans 13 amino acids. The ends were cut back, 6 bases at V and 5 bases at J, with 11 bases in the middle. CDR3 sequence reads: CASSPLADNEQFF. The CDR3 DNA sequence: TGCGCCAGCAGCCCCCTTGCGGACAATGAGCAGTTCTTC.

CDR3 protein: CASSEARPHKAFF. CDR3 nucleotide sequence: TGTGCCAGCAGTGAAGCGCGACCACACAAAGCTTTCTTT. This chain joins TRBV2 and TRBJ1-1; unclear D gene. The V end was cut by 0 bases, the J end by 9 bases, with 11 bases between. Germline values: CDR1 SNHLY, CDR2 FYNNEI. The CDR3 length is 13 residues.

V and J are TRBV5-1 and TRBJ2-3, with a possible D match to TRBD1 (5 bases). V was shortened by 1 base and J by 2 bases, with 11 bases between the two germline ends. From germline, CDR1 is SGHRS and CDR2 YFSETQ. The CDR3 is made up of 15 amino acids. This CDR3 reads CASSLQQGNTDTQYF. The CDR3 DNA reads as TGCGCCAGCAGCTTGCAGCAGGGAAACACAGATACGCAGTATTTT.

The chain carries TRBV5-4 and TRBJ2-5, with 8 bases lining up with TRBD2. J lost 2 bases, V lost 4 bases, and 10 bases had no gene match. Per the germline V gene, CDR1 is SGHNT and CDR2 is YYREEE (reference sequence). There are 16 residues in the CDR3. This CDR3 is CASSTRGAGVQETQYF. DNA for the CDR3: TGTGCCAGCAGCACCCGGGGAGCGGGGGTTCAAGAGACCCAGTACTTC.

By share of the sample, this clone is medium-sized. This chain joins TRBV21-1 and TRBJ2-4. TRBV21-1 is flagged as a pseudogene. The CDR3 has 13 residues. The CDR3 region is CASPQGSENIQYF. In DNA form, the CDR3 reads TGTGCCAGCCCTCAGGGTAGCGAAAACATTCAGTACTTC.

The chain has TRBV29-1 and TRBJ2-1; D is undetermined. Trimming removed 6 bases at V and 1 base at J, with 10 bases between. This CDR3 comprises 13 residues. The germline V gene has CDR1 SQVTM and CDR2 ANQGSEA. The CDR3 coding sequence is TGCAGCGTGGCTGGAAGGTCCTACAATGAGCAGTTCTTC. The encoded protein is CSVAGRSYNEQFF.

Here the CDR3 DNA reads TGTGCCAGCAGCCGGCGGAGGGCTGAGACCCAGTACTTC. Protein product: CASSRRRAETQYF. The rearrangement joins TRBV5-6 to TRBJ2-5, with D perhaps matching TRBD2 (6 bases). The V end lost 4 bases, the J end lost 5 bases, and 12 bases lay between the germline ends. The CDR3 has 13 residues. Germline V gives CDR1 SGHDT, CDR2 YYEEEE.

This chain links TRBV11-2 with TRBJ2-2; D may be TRBD2 (5 bases). In germline, CDR1 is SGHAT, CDR2 FQNNGV. The length of the CDR3 is 16 residues. V lost 5 bases and J lost 2, with 15 bases in between. Here the CDR3 DNA reads TGTGCCAGCAGCCCGAAGAGGGCAGCCAACACCGGGGAGCTGTTTTTT. Its translation: CASSPKRAANTGELFF.

The V call is TRBV5-4, the J call TRBJ2-3; 8 bases map to TRBD1. Germline-derived CDR1 and CDR2 are SGHNT and YYREEE (reference sequence). V trimming: 1 base; J trimming: 2 bases; junction bases outside the gene matches: 3. CDR3 size: 15 residues. CDR3 DNA sequence: TGTGCCAGCAGCTTGCAGGGGGCAAACACAGATACGCAGTATTTT. It is translated as CASSLQGANTDTQYF.

The chain combines TRBV18 with TRBJ1-5, with a weak D call TRBD1 (6 bases). Germline CDR1 KGHSH, CDR2 LQKENI. This CDR3 is 16 amino acids long. Trimming left V 6 bases short and J 1 base short, with 16 bases between. The CDR3, as DNA: TGTGCCAGCTCCCTCAAGGGGGGAAAGAGCAATCAGCCCCAGCATTTT. This codes for CASSLKGGKSNQPQHF.

This clone was detected once. The CDR3 nucleotides read TGTGCCAGCAGCTTAATTAACACGGGACAGCCCCAGCATTTT. It yields the protein CASSLINTGQPQHF. V and J are TRBV7-8 and TRBJ1-5; D gene ambiguous. The germline V gene encodes CDR1 SGHVS and CDR2 FQNEAQ. The CDR3 totals 14 residues. Between the trimmed V and J ends, which lost 2 bases and 7 bases, there was a span of 12 bases. The whole variable domain, filled in from reference TRBV7-8 and TRBJ1-5, reads GAGVSQSPRYKVAKRGQDVALRCDPISGHVSLFWYQQALGQGPEFLTYFQNEAQLDKSGLPSDRFFAERPEGSVSTLKIQRTQQEDSAVYLCASSLINTGQPQHFGDGTRLSIL.

The rearrangement links TRBV7-8 to TRBJ2-3, with D unclear. Per the germline V gene, CDR1 is SGHVS and CDR2 is FQNEAQ. The CDR3 is 13 residues long. The V and J ends lost 1 base and 8 bases respectively, with 10 bases between them. As DNA, the CDR3 is TGTGCCAGCAGCTTAGGAGGAGTCGGTACGCAGTATTTT. Translation gives CASSLGGVGTQYF.

The rearrangement uses TRBV6-1 and TRBJ2-3; TRBD2 matches 7 bases. J lost 13 bases, V lost 2 bases, and 9 bases had no gene match. The CDR3 is 13 amino acids. Germline loops: CDR1 MNHNS, CDR2 SASEGT. CDR3 DNA: TGTGCCAGCAGTGAATACGGTCTAGCGGTGAAGTATTTT. This translates into CASSEYGLAVKYF.

J is TRBJ1-4 and V is TRBV30; D not certain. V was cut by 3 bases and J by 13 bases, with 12 bases left in between. Germline V gene data show CDR1 as GTSNPN and CDR2 as SVGIG (reference sequence). The CDR3 runs 11 residues. CDR3 DNA sequence: TGTGCCTGGAGCCCGGGGTCGCTACTGTTTTTT. Amino acid sequence: CAWSPGSLLFF.

The chain carries TRBV2 and TRBJ1-1, with 9 bases identical to TRBD1. Germline V gene sequence: CDR1 SNHLY, CDR2 FYNNEI. Losses at the gene ends were 8 bases for V and 4 bases for J; bases not matched to a gene: 11. This CDR3 contains 15 residues. DNA for the CDR3: TGTGCCAGCGGATTCTCCGGGACAGGGACCACTGAAGCTTTCTTT. It translates to CASGFSGTGTTEAFF.